Shown below are 11 T cell receptor beta chains from a single sample sequenced in a study of blood T cell repertoires in COVID-19. Clones were read by immunoSEQ multiplex PCR, and TCRdb kept only the in-frame ones, dropping some. The table has 150,000 to 200,000 clones, 70% to 85% seen once. The source material was peripheral blood. The receptors come from a woman at least 80 years old with acute or convalescent COVID-19.

The chain recombines TRBV29-1 with TRBJ1-4, with TRBD1 identical over 8 bases. Trimming cost V 7 bases and J 7 bases; bases outside gene matches: 8. This CDR3 has 13 residues. From germline, CDR1 is SQVTM and CDR2 ANQGSEA. DNA of the CDR3: TGCAGCGCCTTGACAGGGGCGTTTGAAAAACTGTTTTTT. As protein: CSALTGAFEKLFF.

Regarding this clone: The sample carries other DNA sequences with the same CDR3. This chain links TRBV2 with TRBJ2-1, with 10 nucleotides matching TRBD2. The CDR3 is made up of 14 amino acids. Germline trimming cut 4 bases from V and 9 bases from J; bases unmatched to any gene: 6. Germline V lookup: CDR1 SNHLY, CDR2 FYNNEI. This chain's CDR3 is CASSGLAGEGEQFF. The DNA of the CDR3 is TGTGCCAGCAGTGGGCTAGCGGGAGAAGGTGAGCAGTTCTTC. Looking up the rest from reference TRBV2 and TRBJ2-1 gives the full variable domain: EPEVTQTPSHQVTQMGQEVILRCVPISNHLYFYWYRQILGQKVEFLVSFYNNEISEKSEIFDDQFSVERPDGSNFTLKIRSTKLEDSAMYFCASSGLAGEGEQFFGPGTRLTVL.

V usage is TRBV10-3 and J usage is TRBJ2-7; 8 nucleotides line up with TRBD2. Germline V gene lookup returns CDR1 ENHRY and CDR2 SYGVKD. The CDR3 covers 13 residues. V was clipped by 1 base and J by 6 bases; unmatched bases: 2. In nucleotides, the CDR3 is TGTGCCATCAGTGAGTTCGGGGGGGGCGAGCAGTACTTC. Its protein product is CAISEFGGGEQYF.

The V call is TRBV19, the J call TRBJ1-5; D is undetermined. Trimming took off 3 bases at V and 5 bases at J, with 20 bases between the two ends. Germline V gene data show CDR1 as LNHDA and CDR2 as SQIVND (reference sequence). The CDR3 loop spans 17 amino acids. As DNA, the CDR3 is TGTGCCAGTAGTATCACGGGAACGACGTATGCTGATCAGCCCCAGCATTTT. It translates to CASSITGTTYADQPQHF.

The V and J genes are TRBV7-6 and TRBJ2-1; 9 bases agree with TRBD1. The germline gives CDR1 SGHVS, CDR2 FNYEAQ. The CDR3 length is 15 residues. The J segment lost 8 bases and the V segment lost 1 base, leaving 6 bases of the junction unmatched. The CDR3 bases are TGTGCCAGCAGCTTAGTTGGGACAGGGCAGGATGAGCAGTTCTTC. Amino acids: CASSLVGTGQDEQFF.

The chain carries TRBV6-6 and TRBJ2-1; 9 bases are shared with TRBD2. Germline V gene data show CDR1 as MNHNY and CDR2 as SVGAGI (reference sequence). The length of the CDR3 is 11 residues. Trimming removed 6 bases from V and 16 bases from J; junction bases left unmatched: 7. The CDR3 here is CASSLAGLVFF. CDR3 DNA: TGTGCCAGCAGCCTAGCGGGACTTGTATTCTTC.

The gene calls are TRBV7-7 and TRBJ1-2; TRBD1 might be the D (6 bases). Germline values: CDR1 SSHAT, CDR2 FNYEAQ (reference sequence). This CDR3 has 14 amino acids. Trimming shortened V by 4 bases and J by 0 bases, and 9 bases separated the two germline ends. The chain's CDR3 is CASSWTVANYGYTF. CDR3 nucleotides: TGTGCCAGCAGCTGGACAGTAGCTAACTATGGCTACACCTTC.

This clone has more than one count but fewer than ten. The genes are TRBV27 and TRBJ1-2, with 12 bases matching TRBD1. The germline gives CDR1 MNHEY, CDR2 SMNVEV (reference sequence). The CDR3 contains 15 residues. Germline trimming cut 5 bases from V and 7 bases from J; bases unmatched to any gene: 8. This chain's CDR3 is CASSLAGTGGLGYTF. The CDR3, as DNA: TGTGCCAGCAGTCTGGCCGGGACAGGGGGCCTTGGCTACACCTTC.

This chain connects TRBV6-5 to TRBJ2-1, with 7 bases matching TRBD1. With 8 bases clipped from V and 4 bases from J, the junction kept 8 bases outside the gene matches. CDR3 length equals 14 residues. Germline V lookup: CDR1 MNHEY, CDR2 SVGAGI. The CDR3 coding sequence is TGTGCCAGCGACAGGGATGAAGGATACAATGAGCAGTTCTTC. Protein: CASDRDEGYNEQFF.

This sequence joins TRBV29-1 and TRBJ1-1, with D possibly TRBD1 on 6 matching bases. Trimming shortened V by 3 bases and J by 2 bases, and 13 bases separated the two germline ends. CDR3 length: 14 amino acids. Germline CDR1 SQVTM, CDR2 ANQGSEA. DNA for the CDR3: TGCAGCGTTGATTCCCGGACAGCCAACACTGAAGCTTTCTTT. This translates into CSVDSRTANTEAFF.

The rearrangement links TRBV6-5 to TRBJ2-7; 14 nucleotides match TRBD2. J lost 6 bases, V lost 4 bases, and 2 bases had no gene match. Germline V lookup: CDR1 MNHEY, CDR2 SVGAGI. This CDR3 region has 14 residues. The CDR3 DNA is TGTGCCAGCAGTTTAGGACTAGCGGGAGGCGAGCAGTACTTC. Its protein product is CASSLGLAGGEQYF.